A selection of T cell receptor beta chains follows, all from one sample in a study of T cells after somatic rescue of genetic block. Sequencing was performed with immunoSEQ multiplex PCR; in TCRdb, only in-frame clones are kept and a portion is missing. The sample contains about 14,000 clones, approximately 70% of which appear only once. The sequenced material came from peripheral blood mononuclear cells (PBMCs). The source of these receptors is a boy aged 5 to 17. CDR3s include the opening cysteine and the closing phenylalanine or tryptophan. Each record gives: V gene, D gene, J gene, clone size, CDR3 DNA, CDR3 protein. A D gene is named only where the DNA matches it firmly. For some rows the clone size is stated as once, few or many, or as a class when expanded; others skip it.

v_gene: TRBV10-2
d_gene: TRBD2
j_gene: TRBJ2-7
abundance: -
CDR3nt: TGCGCCAGCAGTGACCCTAGCGGAATTTACGAGCAGTACTTC
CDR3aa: CASSDPSGIYEQYF

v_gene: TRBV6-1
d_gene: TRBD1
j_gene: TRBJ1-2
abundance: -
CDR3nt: TGTGCCAGCAGTGTACAGGGGGCGCTGAGCTATGGCTACACCTTC
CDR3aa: CASSVQGALSYGYTF

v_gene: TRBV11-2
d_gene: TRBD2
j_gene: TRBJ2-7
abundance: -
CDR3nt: TGTGCCAGCAGCCCTAGCGGGAGGTTCTACGAGCAGTACTTC
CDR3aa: CASSPSGRFYEQYF

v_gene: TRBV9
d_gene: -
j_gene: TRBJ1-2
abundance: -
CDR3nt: TGTGCCAGCAGCGTAGCCTTATTGAGCTATGGCTACACCTTC
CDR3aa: CASSVALLSYGYTF

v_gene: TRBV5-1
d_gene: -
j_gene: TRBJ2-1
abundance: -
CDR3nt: TGCGCCAGCAGCTTGAAGAGGGCCAGCTTTTACAATGAGCAGTTCTTC
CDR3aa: CASSLKRASFYNEQFF

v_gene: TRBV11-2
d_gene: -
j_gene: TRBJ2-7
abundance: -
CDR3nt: TGTGCCAGCAGCTCTAACAGGGCCCCCTACGAGCAGTACTTC
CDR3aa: CASSSNRAPYEQYF

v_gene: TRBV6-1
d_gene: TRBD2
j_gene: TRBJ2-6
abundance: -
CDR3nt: TGTGCCAGCAGAAGCGGGAGAACTGGGGCCAACGTCCTGACTTTC
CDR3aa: CASRSGRTGANVLTF

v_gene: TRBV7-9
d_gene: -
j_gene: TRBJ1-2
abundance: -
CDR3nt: TGTGCCAGCAGCTTAACACAGGACAAAAACTATGGCTACACCTTC
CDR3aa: CASSLTQDKNYGYTF

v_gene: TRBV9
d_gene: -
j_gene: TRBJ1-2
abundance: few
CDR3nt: TGTGCCAGCAGCGTAGGGGCAGGGGAAGGCTACACCTTC
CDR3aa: CASSVGAGEGYTF

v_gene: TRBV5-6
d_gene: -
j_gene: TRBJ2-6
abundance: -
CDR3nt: TGTGCCAGCACACAAAGTCGGGCCAACGTCCTGACTTTC
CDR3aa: CASTQSRANVLTF

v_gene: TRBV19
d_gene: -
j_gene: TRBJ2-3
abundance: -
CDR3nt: TGTGCCAGTAAAACAGGCCCTAGCACAGATACGCAGTATTTT
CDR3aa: CASKTGPSTDTQYF

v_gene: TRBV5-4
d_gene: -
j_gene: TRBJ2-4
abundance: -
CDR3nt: TGTGCCAGCAGCTCTTCGGGACTTGAGGGCATTCAGTACTTC
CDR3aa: CASSSSGLEGIQYF

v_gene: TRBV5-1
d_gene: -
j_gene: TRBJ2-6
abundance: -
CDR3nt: TGCGCCAGCAGCTCAGGACAGCCACGGGGCCTCTCTGGGGCCAACGTCCTGACTTTC
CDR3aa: CASSSGQPRGLSGANVLTF